The 32 T cell receptor beta chains below all came from one sample that was sequenced in a study of cytomegalovirus exposure and HLA in healthy donors. The PCR was carried out with 60 Vbeta primers and 13 Jbeta primers. Assay: immunoSEQ multiplex PCR; the TCRdb copy retains only in-frame clones and omits some. The table records about 50,000 clones, around 81% of them present only once. The sequenced sample was PBMCs. The origin of the receptors is a young man in good health and CMV-seropositive.

The V and J genes are TRBV9 and TRBJ2-1; D might be TRBD2 (5 bases). CDR3 length: 13 amino acids. Trimming cost V 4 bases and J 4 bases, with 9 bases left between them. Germline V gives CDR1 SGDLS, CDR2 YYNGEE. The CDR3 protein is CASSPGRYNEQFF. The CDR3 DNA is TGTGCCAGCAGCCCGGGGAGATACAATGAGCAGTTCTTC.

The chain couples TRBV6-6 to TRBJ1-2; D call uncertain. The CDR3 sequence is 9 residues long. CDR1 MNHNY and CDR2 SVGAGI come from the germline V gene (reference sequence). Trimming removed 9 bases at V and 8 bases at J, with 7 bases between. The CDR3 is CASSGGYTF. As DNA, the CDR3 is TGTGCCAGTTCGGGGGGCTACACCTTC.

The CDR3 here is CASSEEGRGTDTQYF. The DNA of the CDR3 is TGTGCCAGCAGTGAAGAGGGCAGGGGCACAGATACGCAGTATTTT. J is TRBJ2-3 and V is TRBV2; tentative D call: TRBD1 (5 bases). Germline V gives CDR1 SNHLY, CDR2 FYNNEI. V lost 1 base to trimming and J lost 1 base, with 9 bases between them. There are 15 residues in the CDR3.

This clone was seen once. The V and J genes are TRBV2 and TRBJ2-2, with D tentatively TRBD2 (7 bases). Germline CDR1 is SNHLY and CDR2 is FYNNEI. The V end lost 7 bases, the J end lost 5 bases, and 11 bases lay between the germline ends. The CDR3 runs to 13 residues. CDR3 nucleotides: TGTGCCAGCACCGCGGGGGCAACCGGGGAGCTGTTTTTT. It translates to CASTAGATGELFF.

The chain combines TRBV7-9 with TRBJ1-2; perhaps TRBD1 as D (6 bases). Germline V CDR1 and CDR2: SEHNR, FQNEAQ (reference sequence). V was clipped by 1 base and J by 4 bases, with 7 bases between them. The length of the CDR3 is 13 residues. The CDR3 is CASSLEGGYGYTF. CDR3 nucleotides: TGTGCCAGCAGCTTAGAAGGGGGCTATGGCTACACCTTC.

The chain recombines TRBV5-1 with TRBJ2-1, with a possible D match to TRBD2 (5 bases). Between the trimmed V and J ends, which lost 0 bases and 5 bases, there was a span of 21 bases. Germline CDR1 is SGHRS and CDR2 is YFSETQ. CDR3 length equals 18 residues. CDR3 residues: CASSLGGYRGNGNNEQFF. CDR3 in DNA: TGCGCCAGCAGCTTGGGAGGTTACCGGGGAAATGGGAACAATGAGCAGTTCTTC. Full variable domain (rest looked up from reference TRBV5-1 and TRBJ2-1): KAGVTQTPRYLIKTRGQQVTLSCSPISGHRSVSWYQQTPGQGLQFLFEYFSETQRNKGNFPGRFSGRQFSNSRSEMNVSTLELGDSALYLCASSLGGYRGNGNNEQFFGPGTRLTVL.

The chain has TRBV4-1 and TRBJ1-2; 7 bases map to TRBD1. Trimming took 2 bases from V and 7 from J; bases not matched to a gene: 10. The CDR3 contains 15 residues. Germline V gene lookup returns CDR1 MGHRA and CDR2 YSYEKL. The CDR3 loop reads CASSQTRTGLTGYTF. In nucleotides, the CDR3 is TGCGCCAGCAGCCAAACCCGGACAGGTCTTACTGGCTACACCTTC.

J is TRBJ1-1 and V is TRBV2; D gene uncertain. V dropped 11 bases and J dropped 7 bases, with 23 bases sitting between them. Germline V CDR1 and CDR2: SNHLY, FYNNEI. This CDR3 contains 14 residues. The CDR3 here is CAWTEASLLGEAFF. CDR3 bases: TGTGCCTGGACTGAGGCCTCCCTGTTGGGTGAAGCTTTCTTT. Full variable domain (outside the CDR3, taken from reference TRBV2 and TRBJ1-1): EPEVTQTPSHQVTQMGQEVILRCVPISNHLYFYWYRQILGQKVEFLVSFYNNEISEKSEIFDDQFSVERPDGSNFTLKIRSTKLEDSAMYFCAWTEASLLGEAFFGQGTRLTVV.

CDR3 bases: TGTGCCAGCAGTTTAAAACAAGCAAGAGGGAGCACTGAAGCTTTCTTT. Protein product: CASSLKQARGSTEAFF. The chain joins TRBV28 to TRBJ1-1, with no clear D. Trimming stripped 2 bases from V and 4 bases from J, with 17 bases between. Germline assignment: CDR1 MDHEN and CDR2 SYDVKM. The CDR3 loop spans 16 amino acids.

The rearrangement joins TRBV5-4 to TRBJ1-4, with 9 bases aligning to TRBD1. V dropped 0 bases and J dropped 0; count of bases not matched to a gene: 6. The CDR3 covers 18 residues. CDR1 and CDR2 from the germline V gene are SGHNT and YYREEE (reference sequence). The CDR3 DNA sequence: TGTGCCAGCAGCTTGGGGGGCACAGGGGGCGCAACTAATGAAAAACTGTTTTTT. Its translation: CASSLGGTGGATNEKLFF.

The chain carries TRBV2 and TRBJ2-2, with TRBD1 identical over 7 bases. The V and J ends lost 7 bases and 3 bases, in that order; junction bases with no gene match: 2. Germline assignment: CDR1 SNHLY and CDR2 FYNNEI. The CDR3 runs 13 residues. The CDR3 sequence: CASKDRYTGELFF. CDR3 bases: TGTGCCAGCAAGGACAGGTACACCGGGGAGCTGTTTTTT.

The chain recombines TRBV27 with TRBJ1-2; weak D call: TRBD1 (5 bases). From germline, CDR1 is MNHEY and CDR2 SMNVEV (reference sequence). The CDR3 covers 12 residues. The ends were cut back, 6 bases at V and 6 bases at J, with 11 bases in the middle. The CDR3 spells CASSSAGDGYTF. In DNA, the CDR3 is TGTGCCAGCAGCTCAGCGGGGGATGGCTACACCTTC.

The chain is built from TRBV27 and TRBJ2-7; D ambiguous. The CDR3 spans 11 residues. Trimming stripped 5 bases from V and 5 bases from J, with 7 bases between. Germline loops: CDR1 MNHEY, CDR2 SMNVEV (reference sequence). CDR3 coding DNA: TGTGCCAGCAGTGGGCGCAACGAGCAGTACTTC. Translated, it gives CASSGRNEQYF.

This CDR3 reads CAWSAGWGNQPQHF. CDR3 bases: TGTGCCTGGAGTGCGGGGTGGGGCAATCAGCCCCAGCATTTT. The genes are TRBV30 and TRBJ1-5; D gene unclear. Germline V gene data show CDR1 as GTSNPN and CDR2 as SVGIG (reference sequence). The CDR3 covers 14 residues. The ends were cut back, 1 base at V and 2 bases at J, with 9 bases in the middle. The full variable domain, completed using reference TRBV30 and TRBJ1-5, is SQTIHQWPATLVQPVGSPLSLECTVEGTSNPNLYWYRQAAGRGLQLLFYSVGIGQISSEVPQNLSASRPQDRQFILSSKKLLLSDSGFYLCAWSAGWGNQPQHFGDGTRLSIL.

This clone showed up just a few times. The chain couples TRBV6-5 to TRBJ1-2, with a possible D match to TRBD1 (6 bases). V lost 4 bases to trimming and J lost 7 bases, with 19 bases between them. This CDR3 contains 15 residues. Germline CDR1 is MNHEY and CDR2 is SVGAGI. The CDR3 protein is CASSSDRQAYSGYTF. DNA of the CDR3: TGTGCCAGCAGTTCTGATCGACAGGCTTATTCTGGCTACACCTTC.

The chain couples TRBV7-3 to TRBJ2-3, with 16 bases that match TRBD2. The CDR3 contains 17 residues. The V and J ends lost 4 bases and 4 bases, in that order; junction bases with no gene match: 5. CDR1 and CDR2 (germline): SGHTA, FQGTGA. Here the CDR3 reads CASSWGLAGGPADTQYF. Here the CDR3 DNA reads TGTGCCAGCAGCTGGGGACTAGCGGGGGGGCCAGCAGATACGCAGTATTTT.

V is TRBV2 and J is TRBJ2-5; D unresolved. This CDR3 has 11 amino acids. V lost 6 bases, J lost 1 base, and 3 bases lay in between. Germline V CDR1 and CDR2: SNHLY, FYNNEI. This CDR3 is CASSLQETQYF. CDR3 DNA: TGTGCCAGCAGCCTCCAAGAGACCCAGTACTTC.

This clone was seen a single time. The CDR3 region is CASSLRSSGTSNHEQYF. The CDR3 region has the DNA TGTGCCAGCAGCTTAAGGTCCAGCGGGACTAGCAACCACGAGCAGTACTTC. The chain combines TRBV7-2 with TRBJ2-7; 9 positions agree with TRBD2. The length of the CDR3 is 17 residues. The V and J ends lost 2 bases and 5 bases, in that order; junction bases with no gene match: 13. Germline assignment: CDR1 SGHTA and CDR2 FQGNSA.

The rearrangement links TRBV5-1 to TRBJ2-3; 7 bases align to TRBD2. The CDR3 has 17 residues. CDR1 is SGHRS, CDR2 YFSETQ, per germline. The J segment lost 2 bases and the V segment lost 3 bases, leaving 12 bases of the junction unmatched. CDR3 residues: CASSSRATSAITDTQYF. The CDR3 DNA sequence: TGCGCCAGCAGCTCAAGGGCTACTAGCGCCATCACAGATACGCAGTATTTT. Full variable domain (outside the CDR3, taken from reference TRBV5-1 and TRBJ2-3): KAGVTQTPRYLIKTRGQQVTLSCSPISGHRSVSWYQQTPGQGLQFLFEYFSETQRNKGNFPGRFSGRQFSNSRSEMNVSTLELGDSALYLCASSSRATSAITDTQYFGPGTRLTVL.

The chain recombines TRBV6-1 with TRBJ2-3; D ambiguous. V gave up 2 bases and J gave up 1 base, with 10 bases separating them. CDR1 and CDR2 from the germline V gene are MNHNS and SASEGT. The CDR3 contains 15 residues. CDR3 loop: CASSEIGFGTDTQYF. CDR3 nucleotide sequence: TGTGCCAGCAGTGAAATCGGTTTCGGCACAGATACGCAGTATTTT.

This clone was recorded once. V and J are TRBV27 and TRBJ2-5; 10 bases agree with TRBD2. Matching the DNA end better, TRBJ2-7 makes the J call doubtful. CDR1 and CDR2 (germline): MNHEY, SMNVEV (reference sequence). The CDR3 runs to 15 residues. The CDR3 region is CASSFRASGSYEQYF. The CDR3 nucleotides read TGTGCCAGCAGTTTTCGGGCTAGCGGGAGCTACGAGCAGTACTTC.

The V and J genes are TRBV27 and TRBJ1-2; no definite D call. The CDR3 spans 13 residues. The V gene lost 0 bases and the J gene lost 6 bases, with 8 bases spanning the gap. Germline V gives CDR1 MNHEY, CDR2 SMNVEV (reference sequence). The CDR3 region has the DNA TGTGCCAGCAGTTTATCTCTTCGGGATGGCTACACCTTC. It yields the protein CASSLSLRDGYTF.

The CDR3 DNA follows: TGTGCCAGCAGGGAGGGACAGGGGGTCTACGAGCAGTACTTC. Translation gives CASREGQGVYEQYF. The V and J genes are TRBV6-5 and TRBJ2-7; 11 nucleotides match TRBD1. The trim removed 6 bases at V and 3 bases at J, leaving 4 bases unmatched. CDR3 length equals 14 residues. Germline V gives CDR1 MNHEY, CDR2 SVGAGI.

V is TRBV5-6 and J is TRBJ1-1; D possibly corresponds to TRBD1 (6 bases). Germline CDR1 SGHDT, CDR2 YYEEEE. The CDR3 has 15 residues. V dropped 4 bases and J dropped 0 bases, with 13 bases sitting between them. CDR3 nucleotide sequence: TGTGCCAGCAGCATAGGACAGACAATGAACACTGAAGCTTTCTTT. Translated: CASSIGQTMNTEAFF.

The J gene is TRBJ2-1, the V gene TRBV29-1; 12 positions match TRBD2. The CDR3 is 16 residues long. In germline, CDR1 is SQVTM, CDR2 ANQGSEA. Losses at the gene ends were 3 bases for V and 2 bases for J; bases not matched to a gene: 5. The CDR3 sequence is CSVENLAGGTYNEQFF. CDR3 nucleotides: TGCAGCGTTGAGAATCTAGCGGGGGGGACCTACAATGAGCAGTTCTTC.

The CDR3 reads CASSERTATNEKLFF. In nucleotides, the CDR3 is TGTGCCAGCAGTGAAAGGACAGCAACTAATGAAAAACTGTTTTTT. The V gene is TRBV2, the J gene TRBJ1-4; a weak D match, TRBD1 (6 bases). CDR1 and CDR2 from the germline V gene are SNHLY and FYNNEI. CDR3 size: 15 residues. V shed 2 bases and J shed 0 bases, with 7 bases lying between them.

The V call is TRBV14, the J call TRBJ2-7, with TRBD1 as a possible D gene (5 bases). The V end lost 1 base, the J end lost 4 bases, and 14 bases lay between the germline ends. Per the germline V gene, CDR1 is SGHDN and CDR2 is FVKESK. This CDR3 has 15 amino acids. The CDR3 sequence: CASSQGTRGPYEQYF. CDR3 nucleotide sequence: TGTGCCAGCAGCCAAGGGACACGAGGCCCATACGAGCAGTACTTC.

The chain carries TRBV6-1 and TRBJ1-5; D may be TRBD1 (5 bases). The germline gives CDR1 MNHNS, CDR2 SASEGT. V lost 10 bases and J lost 2, with 18 bases in between. The CDR3 length is 15 residues. CDR3 residues: CATRLGPGGNQPQHF. DNA of the CDR3: TGTGCCACCAGATTGGGCCCGGGGGGCAATCAGCCCCAGCATTTT.

The V and J genes are TRBV2 and TRBJ2-6, with TRBD2 identical over 8 bases. This CDR3 spans 19 amino acids. Per germline, CDR1 SNHLY and CDR2 FYNNEI. V shed 6 bases, J shed 3 bases, and the junction held 16 bases outside the gene matches. The CDR3 reads CASRNPPSGGHSGANVLTF. CDR3 coding DNA: TGTGCCAGCAGGAACCCCCCCTCGGGGGGGCATAGTGGGGCCAACGTCCTGACTTTC.

In this sample, this clone turned up many times. The rearrangement joins TRBV10-1 to TRBJ2-1; TRBD1 aligns across 10 bases. The V gene's germline CDR1 is WNHNN and CDR2 SYGVQD (reference sequence). The CDR3 extends over 17 amino acids. Trimming took 1 base from V and 7 from J; bases not matched to a gene: 10. This chain's CDR3 is CASSELGGQGLLNEQFF. The CDR3 coding sequence is TGCGCCAGCAGTGAGTTGGGGGGACAGGGGTTGTTGAATGAGCAGTTCTTC.

This clone was seen only a few times. The chain recombines TRBV5-6 with TRBJ1-5, with D maybe TRBD1 (5 bases). The CDR3 loop spans 16 amino acids. Germline CDR1 and CDR2: SGHDT and YYEEEE. V gave up 1 base and J gave up 5 bases, with 16 bases separating them. Here the CDR3 reads CASSLRTSTGYQPQHF. The CDR3 region has the DNA TGTGCCAGCAGCTTGAGGACCTCTACAGGCTATCAGCCCCAGCATTTT.

About this clone itself: The sample contains more than one DNA sequence encoding this CDR3. This chain connects TRBV6-1 to TRBJ1-5; 7 positions match TRBD1. Germline lookup yields CDR1 MNHNS and CDR2 SASEGT. V was pared by 6 bases and J by 6 bases, with 11 bases of the junction left unmatched. This CDR3 comprises 15 residues. Written as DNA, the CDR3 is TGTGCCAGCAGGCCGACAGGGTCGACGGGTCAGCCCCAGCATTTT. Translated: CASRPTGSTGQPQHF.